These T cell receptor beta chains were read from a single sample in a study of metastatic and nonmetastatic thyroid tumors. MiXCR reprocessed the PCR reads for TCRdb. This sample has roughly 20,000 clones, with approximately 10% found just once. Sequenced sample: blood. All receptors derive from a female donor with papillary thyroid cancer or a benign thyroid nodule (not recorded which). Some clones in this sample may be carry-over from other donors' samples. Each CDR3 is given with its conserved first and last residue. The D gene is left open where the match is weak. Rows may omit the clone size; those that give it use once, few, many or a size class.

d_call j_call clone_size v_call cdr3_aa cdr3_nt
TRBD1 TRBJ2-1 many TRBV4-1 CASSQVLGQGYNEQFF TGCGCCAGCAGCCAAGTTCTGGGACAGGGGTACAATGAGCAGTTCTTC
TRBD1 TRBJ2-5 many TRBV24-1 CATSDFKGQGKETQYF TGTGCCACCAGTGATTTTAAGGGACAGGGCAAAGAGACCCAGTACTTC
TRBD2 TRBJ2-3 many TRBV6-4 CASSRPGLAGGILSTDTQYF TGTGCCAGCAGTAGACCGGGACTAGCGGGAGGCATCCTAAGCACAGATACGCAGTATTTT
TRBD2 TRBJ2-3 medium-sized TRBV12-3/TRBV12-4 CASSFAGEDTQYF TGTGCCAGCAGTTTCGCGGGAGAGGATACGCAGTATTTT
. TRBJ2-5 . TRBV6-2/TRBV6-3 CASSPGQETQYF TGTGCCAGCAGCCCCGGGCAAGAGACCCAGTACTTC
TRBD1 TRBJ2-3 medium-sized TRBV28 CASSPWGDRGSTDTQYF TGTGCCAGCAGTCCCTGGGGAGACAGGGGAAGCACAGATACGCAGTATTTT
TRBD2 TRBJ2-1 many TRBV7-9 CASSPTSGRLYEQFF TGTGCCAGCAGCCCGACTAGCGGGAGGTTATATGAGCAGTTCTTC
. TRBJ1-1 many TRBV7-9 CASSTSGGDTEAFF TGTGCCAGCAGCACTTCTGGGGGGGACACTGAAGCTTTCTTT
. TRBJ2-2 many TRBV19 CASSTRTNTGELFF TGTGCCAGTAGTACCAGGACAAACACCGGGGAGCTGTTTTTT
TRBD2 TRBJ2-1 many TRBV27 CASSPRLADNEQFF TGTGCCAGCAGTCCGAGACTAGCGGACAATGAGCAGTTCTTC
TRBD1 TRBJ1-1 many TRBV5-4 CASSGRGQGTEAFF TGTGCCAGCAGCGGCAGGGGGCAGGGCACTGAAGCTTTCTTT
. TRBJ1-5 few TRBV24-1 CATSDFSGDKNQPQHF TGTGCCACCAGTGATTTTTCAGGGGATAAGAATCAGCCCCAGCATTTT
. TRBJ2-5 . TRBV20-1 CSASDPGQETQYF TGCAGTGCTTCAGACCCAGGGCAGGAGACCCAGTACTTC
. TRBJ2-5 many TRBV20-1 CSASTHQETQYF TGCAGTGCTTCCACCCACCAAGAGACCCAGTACTTC
. TRBJ1-1 many TRBV20-1 CSADLGAWTAMNTEAFF TGCAGTGCCGATCTGGGGGCCTGGACGGCTATGAACACTGAAGCTTTCTTT
TRBD2 TRBJ2-2 many TRBV28 CATSGRNTGELFF TGTGCAACTAGCGGGAGGAACACCGGGGAGCTGTTTTTT
. TRBJ1-5 many TRBV6-7 CASSTGCQPQHF TGTGCCAGCAGTACAGGGTGTCAGCCCCAGCATTTT
. TRBJ1-1 . TRBV5-4 CASSLAGRGSNTEAFF TGTGCCAGCAGCTTGGCCGGAAGGGGCTCGAACACTGAAGCTTTCTTT
. TRBJ2-7 many TRBV20-1 CSARRDGGSYEQYF TGCAGTGCTAGGAGGGACGGAGGCTCCTACGAGCAGTACTTC
TRBD2 TRBJ2-2 many TRBV20-1 CSARRTSSGGELFF TGCAGTGCTAGACGGACTAGTTCCGGCGGGGAGCTGTTTTTT
TRBD1 TRBJ2-7 many TRBV7-8 CASSPRTGYDEQYF TGTGCCAGCAGCCCCCGGACAGGGTACGACGAGCAGTACTTC
TRBD1 TRBJ2-7 many TRBV10-2 CASSEDRGNEQYF TGCGCCAGCAGTGAGGACAGGGGAAACGAGCAGTACTTC
. TRBJ1-5 many TRBV5-1 CASSADGISNQPQHF TGCGCCAGCAGCGCCGACGGAATTAGCAATCAGCCCCAGCATTTT
. TRBJ2-7 medium-sized TRBV28 CASRLTGPGEQYF TGTGCCAGCAGATTGACAGGCCCAGGGGAGCAGTACTTC
TRBD2 TRBJ2-2 many TRBV19 CASTMSWREFSSGELFF TGTGCCAGTACTATGTCATGGCGGGAGTTTAGCTCCGGGGAGCTGTTTTTT
. TRBJ2-1 . TRBV18 CVSSLRQAPLPRSSYNEQFF TGTGTCAGCTCACTCAGACAAGCACCCCTTCCTAGGAGCTCCTACAATGAGCAGTTCTTC
. TRBJ2-7 few TRBV10-3 CAISGGSPREQYF TGTGCCATCAGTGGGGGGAGCCCTAGGGAGCAGTACTTC
. TRBJ1-1 many TRBV5-6 CASSAGGTEAFF TGTGCCAGCAGCGCGGGGGGGACTGAAGCTTTCTTT
. TRBJ2-7 . TRBV10-2 CASSEYGTCAYVQYF TGCGCCAGCAGTGAATACGGGACATGTGCCTACGTGCAGTACTTC
TRBD1 TRBJ1-1 few TRBV6-1 CASSIPGQGATEAFF TGTGCCAGCAGTATCCCGGGACAGGGCGCCACTGAAGCTTTCTTT
TRBD2 TRBJ2-7 medium-sized TRBV28 CASWTSGRYEQYF TGTGCCAGCTGGACTAGCGGGAGGTACGAGCAGTACTTC
. TRBJ1-4 many TRBV6-2/TRBV6-3 CASRGPGNEKLFF TGTGCCAGCCGGGGCCCCGGTAATGAAAAACTGTTTTTT
. TRBJ1-1 medium-sized TRBV6-2/TRBV6-3 CASSFTENTEAFF TGTGCCAGCAGTTTTACAGAGAACACTGAAGCTTTCTTT
. TRBJ2-3 many TRBV9 CASSVESSRTDTQYF TGTGCCAGCAGCGTAGAGTCCTCCCGCACAGATACGCAGTATTTT
. TRBJ1-4 many TRBV19 CASSAQQGRGEKLFF TGTGCCAGTAGCGCTCAACAGGGACGGGGTGAAAAACTGTTTTTT
. TRBJ2-5 many TRBV28 CASSLKGGIKTQYF TGTGCCAGCAGTTTAAAGGGCGGAATCAAGACCCAGTACTTC
TRBD2 TRBJ2-3 many TRBV5-1 CASSLDPAGASDTQYF TGCGCCAGCAGCTTGGACCCAGCGGGAGCATCTGATACGCAGTATTTT
. TRBJ1-1 . TRBV7-3 CASSQGGSFAEAFF TGTGCCAGCAGTCAAGGGGGGTCCTTCGCTGAAGCTTTCTTT
TRBD1 TRBJ2-2 medium-sized TRBV6-5 CASSYWKTGGDTGELFF TGTGCCAGCAGTTACTGGAAAACAGGGGGAGACACCGGGGAGCTGTTTTTT
TRBD2 TRBJ2-7 . TRBV7-2 CASSLSPGGDEQYF TGTGCCAGCAGCCTAAGCCCCGGGGGGGACGAGCAGTACTTC